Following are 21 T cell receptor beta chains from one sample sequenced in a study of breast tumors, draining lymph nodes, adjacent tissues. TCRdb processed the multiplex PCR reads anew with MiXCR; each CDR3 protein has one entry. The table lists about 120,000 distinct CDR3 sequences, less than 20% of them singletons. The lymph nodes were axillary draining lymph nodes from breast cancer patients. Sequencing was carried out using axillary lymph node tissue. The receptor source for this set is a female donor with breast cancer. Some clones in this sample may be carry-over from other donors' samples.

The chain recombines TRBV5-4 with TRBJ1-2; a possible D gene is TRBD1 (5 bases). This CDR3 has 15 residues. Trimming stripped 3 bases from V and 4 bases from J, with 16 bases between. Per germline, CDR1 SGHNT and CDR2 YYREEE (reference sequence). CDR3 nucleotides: TGTGCCAGCAGCTCCCAACAAGGGGCGGGCTATGGCTACACCTTC. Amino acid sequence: CASSSQQGAGYGYTF.

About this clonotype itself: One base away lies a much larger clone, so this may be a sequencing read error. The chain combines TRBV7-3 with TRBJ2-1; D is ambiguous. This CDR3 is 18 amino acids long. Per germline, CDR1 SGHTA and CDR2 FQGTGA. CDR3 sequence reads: CASSPRGSSPIKDNGQFF. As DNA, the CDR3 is TGTGCCAGCAGCCCTCGTGGTAGTTCGCCGATTAAAGACAATGGGCAGTTCTTC.

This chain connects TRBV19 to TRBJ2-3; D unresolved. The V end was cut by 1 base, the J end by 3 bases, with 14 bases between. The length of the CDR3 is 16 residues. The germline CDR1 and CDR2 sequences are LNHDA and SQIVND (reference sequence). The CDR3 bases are TGTGCCAGTAGTATAGGCATCGGGCCCGGGACAGATACGCAGTATTTT. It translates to CASSIGIGPGTDTQYF. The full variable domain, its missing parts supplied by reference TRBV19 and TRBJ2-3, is DGGITQSPKYLFRKEGQNVTLSCEQNLNHDAMYWYRQDPGQGLRLIYYSQIVNDFQKGDIAEGYSVSREKKESFPLTVTSAQKNPTAFYLCASSIGIGPGTDTQYFGPGTRLTVL.

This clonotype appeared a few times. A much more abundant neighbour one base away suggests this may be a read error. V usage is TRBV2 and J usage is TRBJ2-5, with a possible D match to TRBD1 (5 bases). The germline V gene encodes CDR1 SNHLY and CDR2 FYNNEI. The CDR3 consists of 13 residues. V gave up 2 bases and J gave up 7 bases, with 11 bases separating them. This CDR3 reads CASSEQGRGTQYF. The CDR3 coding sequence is TGTGCCAGCAGTGAACAGGGAAGGGGGACCCAGTACTTC.

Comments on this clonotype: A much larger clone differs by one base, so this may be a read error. The CDR3 coding sequence is TGCGCCAGCAGTCGGGGGATCTACGAGCAGTACTTC. Translating gives CASSRGIYEQYF. The V and J genes are TRBV10-2 and TRBJ2-7, with D possibly being TRBD2 (6 bases). The germline V gene encodes CDR1 WSHSY and CDR2 SAAADI. The CDR3 is 12 amino acids. The V gene lost 5 bases and the J gene lost 3 bases, with 8 bases spanning the gap.

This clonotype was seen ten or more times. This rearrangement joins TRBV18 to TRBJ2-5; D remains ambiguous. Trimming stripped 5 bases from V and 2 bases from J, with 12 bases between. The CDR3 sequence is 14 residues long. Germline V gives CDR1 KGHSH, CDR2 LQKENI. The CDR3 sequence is CASSVARYQETQYF. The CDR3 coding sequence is TGTGCCAGCTCAGTTGCCAGGTATCAAGAGACCCAGTACTTC.

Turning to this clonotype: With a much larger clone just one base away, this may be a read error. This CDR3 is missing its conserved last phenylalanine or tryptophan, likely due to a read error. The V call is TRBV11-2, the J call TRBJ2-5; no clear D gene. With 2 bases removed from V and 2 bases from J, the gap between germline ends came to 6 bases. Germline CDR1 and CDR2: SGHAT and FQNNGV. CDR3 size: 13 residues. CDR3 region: CASSLTIQETQYS. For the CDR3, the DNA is TGTGCCAGCAGCTTAACCATACAAGAGACCCAGTACTCC.

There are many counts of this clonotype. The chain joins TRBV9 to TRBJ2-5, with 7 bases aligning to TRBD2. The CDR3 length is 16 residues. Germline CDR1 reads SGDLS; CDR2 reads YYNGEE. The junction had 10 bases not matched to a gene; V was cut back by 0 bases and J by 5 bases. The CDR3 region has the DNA TGTGCCAGCAGCGTAGGCCTTGGCGGGAGTCAGGAGACCCAGTACTTC. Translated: CASSVGLGGSQETQYF.

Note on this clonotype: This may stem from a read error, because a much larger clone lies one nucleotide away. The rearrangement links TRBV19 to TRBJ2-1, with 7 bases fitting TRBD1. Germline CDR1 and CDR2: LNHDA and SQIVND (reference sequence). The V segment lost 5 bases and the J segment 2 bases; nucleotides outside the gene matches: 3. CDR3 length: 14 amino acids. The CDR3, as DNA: TGTGCCAGTAGTGGGGGACAGACCTACAATGAGCAGTTCTTC. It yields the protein CASSGGQTYNEQFF.

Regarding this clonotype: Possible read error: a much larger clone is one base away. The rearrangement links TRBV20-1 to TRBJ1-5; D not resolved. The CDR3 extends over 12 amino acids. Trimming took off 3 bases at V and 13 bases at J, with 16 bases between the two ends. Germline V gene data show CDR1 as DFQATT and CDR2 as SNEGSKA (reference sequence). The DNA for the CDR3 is TGCAGTGCTAGTTCGAGCGCTGTTCAACAGCATTTT. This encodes CSASSSAVQQHF.

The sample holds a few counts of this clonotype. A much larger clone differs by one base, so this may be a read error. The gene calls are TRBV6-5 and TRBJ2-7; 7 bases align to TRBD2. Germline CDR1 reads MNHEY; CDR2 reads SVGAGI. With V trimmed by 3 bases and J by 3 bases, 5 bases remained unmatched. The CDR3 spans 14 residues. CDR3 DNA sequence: TGTGCCAGCAGTTATGGGGGAGGGCTCTACGAGCAGTACTTC. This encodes CASSYGGGLYEQYF.

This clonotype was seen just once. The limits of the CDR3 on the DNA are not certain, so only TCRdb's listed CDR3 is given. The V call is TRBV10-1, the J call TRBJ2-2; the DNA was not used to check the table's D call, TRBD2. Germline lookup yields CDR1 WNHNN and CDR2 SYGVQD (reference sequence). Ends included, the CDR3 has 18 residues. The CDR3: CACGWDIAYEQYFGELFF.

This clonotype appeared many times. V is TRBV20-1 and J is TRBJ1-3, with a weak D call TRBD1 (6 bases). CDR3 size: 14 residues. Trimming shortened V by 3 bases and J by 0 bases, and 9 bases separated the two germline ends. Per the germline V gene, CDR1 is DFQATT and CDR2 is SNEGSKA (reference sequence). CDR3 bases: TGCAGTGCTAGGATCAGGGGCTCTGGAAACACCATATATTTT. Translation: CSARIRGSGNTIYF.

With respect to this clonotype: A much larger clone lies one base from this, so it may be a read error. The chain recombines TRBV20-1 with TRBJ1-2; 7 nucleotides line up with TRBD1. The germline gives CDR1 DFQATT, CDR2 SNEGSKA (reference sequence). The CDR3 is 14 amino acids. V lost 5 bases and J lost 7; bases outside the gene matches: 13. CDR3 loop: CSAPAQGRGCGYTF. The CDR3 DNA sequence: TGCAGTGCTCCAGCACAGGGGAGAGGCTGTGGCTACACCTTC.

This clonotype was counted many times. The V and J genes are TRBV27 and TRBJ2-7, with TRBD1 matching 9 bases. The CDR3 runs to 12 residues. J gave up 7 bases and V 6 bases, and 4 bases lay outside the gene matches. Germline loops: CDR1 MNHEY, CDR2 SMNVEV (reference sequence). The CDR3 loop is CASRQGAREQYF. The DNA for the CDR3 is TGTGCCAGCAGACAGGGGGCGCGGGAGCAGTACTTC.

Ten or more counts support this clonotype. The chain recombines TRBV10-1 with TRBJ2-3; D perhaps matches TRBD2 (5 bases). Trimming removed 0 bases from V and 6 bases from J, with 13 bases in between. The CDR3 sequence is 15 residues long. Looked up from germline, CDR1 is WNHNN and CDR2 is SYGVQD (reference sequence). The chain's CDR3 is CASSESGAGEDTQYF. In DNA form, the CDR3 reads TGCGCCAGCAGTGAGTCGGGAGCCGGGGAGGATACGCAGTATTTT.

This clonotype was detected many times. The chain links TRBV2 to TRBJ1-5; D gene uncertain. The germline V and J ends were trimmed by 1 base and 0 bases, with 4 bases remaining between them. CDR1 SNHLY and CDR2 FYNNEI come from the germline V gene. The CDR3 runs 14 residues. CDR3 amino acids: CASSEVRSNQPQHF. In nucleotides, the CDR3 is TGTGCCAGCAGTGAAGTTCGTAGCAATCAGCCCCAGCATTTT.

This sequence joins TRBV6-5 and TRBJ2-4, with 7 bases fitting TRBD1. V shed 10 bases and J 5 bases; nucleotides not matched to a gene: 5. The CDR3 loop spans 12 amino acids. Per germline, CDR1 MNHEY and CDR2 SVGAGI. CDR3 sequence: CATRDRQNIQYF. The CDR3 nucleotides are TGTGCCACCAGGGACAGACAAAACATTCAGTACTTC.

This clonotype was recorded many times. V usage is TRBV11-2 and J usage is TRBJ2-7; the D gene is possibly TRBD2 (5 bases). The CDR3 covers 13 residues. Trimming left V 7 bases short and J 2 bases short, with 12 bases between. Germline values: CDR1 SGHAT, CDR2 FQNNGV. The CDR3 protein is CASTPWGAYEQYF. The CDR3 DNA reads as TGTGCCAGCACCCCGTGGGGAGCCTACGAGCAGTACTTC. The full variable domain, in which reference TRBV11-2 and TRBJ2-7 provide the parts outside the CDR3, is EAGVAQSPRYKIIEKRQSVAFWCNPISGHATLYWYQQILGQGPKLLIQFQNNGVVDDSQLPKDRFSAERLKGVDSTLKIQPAKLEDSAVYLCASTPWGAYEQYFGPGTRLTVT.

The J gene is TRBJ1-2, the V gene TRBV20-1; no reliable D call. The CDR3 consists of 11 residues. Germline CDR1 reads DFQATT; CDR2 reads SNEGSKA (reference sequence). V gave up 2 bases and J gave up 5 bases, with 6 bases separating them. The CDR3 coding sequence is TGCAGTGCTAGAACAAGTTATGGCTACACCTTC. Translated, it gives CSARTSYGYTF.

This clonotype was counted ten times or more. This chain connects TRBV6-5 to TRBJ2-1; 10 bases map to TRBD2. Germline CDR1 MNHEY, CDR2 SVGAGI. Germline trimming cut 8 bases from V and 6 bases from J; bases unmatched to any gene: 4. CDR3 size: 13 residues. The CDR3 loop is CASGRLAGNEQFF. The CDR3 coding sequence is TGTGCCAGCGGACGACTAGCGGGCAATGAGCAGTTCTTC.